This T cell receptor (beta chain) was obtained from a study of identical twins' blood T cells. Study results and limitations: Twin repertoire similarity may partly reflect shared environment.

Libraries were made from RNA as TCR cDNA, using a modified protocol. Using its own MiXCR run on the 5' RACE reads, TCRdb lists one record per CDR3 protein. This repertoire shows roughly 380,000 distinct CDR3 sequences, around 30% found once; its top ten account for 6% to 7%. Six healthy women, forming three identical twin pairs, donated samples. In this sample, this clonotype turned up once. The antigen remains undetermined. The CDR3 totals 12 residues. Germline CDR1 and CDR2: SQVTM and ANQGSEA. Trimming took 4 bases from V and 6 from J, leaving 12 bases between them. The chain links TRBV29-1 to TRBJ1-1; no clear D gene. Sequenced sample: PBMCs. The source is a woman aged 18 to 55 in good health. The CDR3 loop is CSVVGRRSEAFF. The CDR3 bases are TGCAGCGTTGTCGGCAGGCGCTCTGAAGCTTTCTTT.